This record looks at one T cell receptor beta chain sequence and its context. Its antigen is unknown. This CDR3 is 17 amino acids long. CDR1 and CDR2 from the germline V gene are SGHNT and YYREEE (reference sequence). J lost 3 bases, V lost 3 bases, and 9 bases had no gene match. The record originates from a study of cytomegalovirus exposure and HLA in healthy donors. Findings and caveats of the study: The listing of about 150 TCR beta chains classed them as cytomegalovirus-associated. Later work found most CMV-associated TCR beta chains apparently HLA-restricted.

It was with 60 Vbeta and 13 Jbeta primers that the PCR ran. Sequencing was performed with immunoSEQ multiplex PCR; in TCRdb, only in-frame clones are kept and a portion is missing. The sample records about 170,000 clones, about three quarters being singletons. What was sequenced was PBMCs. The chain employs TRBV5-4 and TRBJ2-6; 7 bases match TRBD1. This TCR was sampled from a female donor in good health and CMV-seronegative. The CDR3 reads CASSSGTAFLGANVLTF. As DNA, the CDR3 is TGTGCCAGCAGCTCAGGGACAGCTTTTCTTGGGGCCAACGTCCTGACTTTC.